The TCR beta chain under discussion was sequenced for a study of blood T cell repertoires in COVID-19. Study overall: COVID-19 samples collected from the United States, Italy and Spain covered acute and convalescent phases. T cells, B-cell-depleted T cells, or PBMCs supplied cDNA or gDNA.

Study processing details: Scientists estimated how many nucleated cells there were by amplifying reference gene primers. Clones were sequenced by immunoSEQ multiplex PCR, and TCRdb holds only the in-frame ones, with some missing. That table is the source of V, J and clone size, and D and trimming were worked out from the DNA. The sample shows around 130,000 clones, about 87% of them seen only once. This CDR3 spans 16 amino acids. Trimming cost V 4 bases and J 1 base, with 17 bases left between them. CDR1 is SGDLS, CDR2 YYNGEE, per germline. This TCR derives from a woman between 50 and 59 years old with acute or convalescent COVID-19. This chain joins TRBV9 and TRBJ1-2; no clear D gene. Sequencing was performed on peripheral blood. The CDR3 is CASSPQVGGFNYGYTF. CDR3 nucleotide sequence: TGTGCCAGCAGCCCCCAGGTGGGAGGTTTTAACTATGGCTACACCTTC. Supplemented by reference TRBV9 and TRBJ1-2, the full variable domain reads DSGVTQTPKHLITATGQRVTLRCSPRSGDLSVYWYQQSLDQGLQFLIQYYNGEERAKGNILERFSAQQFPDLHSELNLSSLELGDSALYFCASSPQVGGFNYGYTFGSGTRLTVV.